The T cell receptor beta chain under discussion was sequenced for a study of cytomegalovirus exposure and HLA in healthy donors (dated by TCRdb to 2015 to 2018). Concerning the study at large: An earlier analysis of several hundred of the donors reported roughly 300 Gb of sequence data and 117 million unique TCR beta sequences obtained from approximately 180 million T cells. Roughly 300 gigabases of sequencing data and roughly 80 million unique TCR sequences made up an early release that covered under 750 HLA-typed donors. The genetic ancestry cluster associated with self-reported Caucasian donors included 81% of the roughly 400 genotyped donors. The aim of the study was to test whether cataloging public T cell receptors could identify signatures of past pathogen exposure. Using immunosequencing, the study profiled T cell repertoires from fewer than 700 subjects and related those repertoires to cytomegalovirus serostatus. A separate validation cohort of 100 to 150 different subjects was used in addition to the approximately 700-subject first cohort. To predict cytomegalovirus infection status, the study brought together high-throughput TCR immunosequencing, statistical association of individual TCRs with disease status, and machine learning. A later analysis re-examined previously published TCR beta repertoires from just over 650 donors and added high-resolution HLA genotyping to investigate patterns of TCR occurrence. Rather than using new phenotypic data, the later analysis identified candidate immune exposures from TCR beta sequences and from how often those sequences occurred across donors. An earlier analysis of 587 of the donors used high-throughput TCR beta sequencing to judge whether each TCR beta V gene segment behaved as functional or pseudogenic. Donor age, sex, ethnicity and CMV serostatus were collected together with the repertoire data. A later genetic analysis took genome-wide SNP genotypes for about three fifths of the 666 donors and used that subset as a discovery cohort. All discovery cohort repertoires had been generated on a single sequencing platform. Class I and class II HLA loci were covered by the typing at four-digit resolution. Typing coverage differed by locus: A, B, C, DRB1 and DQB1 were typed in about 620-640 donors, DQA1 in roughly 500, DPA1 in roughly 590, and DPB1 in around 440. About 5 DR-DQ haplotypes were handled as single units for association and clustering, since linkage in the cohort was strong. Among a few hundred genotyped donors of the cohort, an average of about 240,000 unique TCR beta nucleotide sequences were sequenced per donor, about a sixth of them non-productive.

The library was obtained by the immunoSEQ multiplex PCR assay. For the multiplex PCR, a mixture combining 60 forward primers for TCR Vbeta segments and 13 reverse primers for TCR Jbeta segments was used. A multiplex PCR assay on genomic DNA amplified the CDR3 region of rearranged TCR beta genes. The amplified TCR beta libraries were sequenced on the Illumina HiSeq System as 87-base-pair reads. As for the original processing: Across the roughly 670 repertoires, a later analysis counted 75 million to 90 million unique TCR beta chains, around 11 million of which were shared by at least two donors. Raw reads were error-corrected and collapsed into unique sequences with a nearest-neighbor algorithm that merged closely related sequences to remove PCR and sequencing errors. To assign V, D and J gene segments, CDR3 sequences were aligned to IMGT reference sequences. For a sequence to be retained, a match of at least six nucleotides to both a V gene segment and a J gene segment was required. A rearrangement counted as productive if the CDR3 had no stop codons and remained in frame with V and J, and every other rearrangement counted as non-productive. CDR3 was defined by IMGT convention, running from the second conserved V-encoded cysteine to the conserved J-encoded phenylalanine. The earlier analysis of roughly 590 of the donors excluded sequences that lacked an unambiguous match to a single V gene segment. In an earlier analysis of several hundred of the donors, a V segment was called functional when productive rearrangements were above 56.7%, and segregating when the standard deviation between donors exceeded 5%. A statistical classification framework was developed to diagnose cytomegalovirus status using the catalog of TCR beta chain sequences. In a later analysis, TCR nucleotide sequences were compared against IMGT/GENE-DB human TR gene sequences so that V and J genes could be assigned. The TCRdist pipeline was used in a later analysis to assign CDR3 sequences and most-parsimonious VDJ recombination scenarios. A later analysis defined each TCR beta chain by its CDR3 amino acid sequence plus V-gene family, and excluded reads lacking a unique V-gene family. A later analysis removed over 500 highly shared, low-generation-probability nucleotide sequences to deal with suspected cross-contamination and a sequencing artifact. In a later analysis, a clonal expansion index was calculated for each public chain from normalized within-repertoire ranks of inferred template counts. In a later analysis, generation probabilities were computed using a VDJ recombination model fitted to out-of-frame rearrangements, and the results were checked against IGoR. In a later analysis, TCR-TCR, TCR-HLA and TCR-CMV co-occurrence was scored with hypergeometric tests, and a repertoire-size bias correction was applied to TCR pairs. To estimate false discovery rates, a later analysis permuted the HLA or CMV assignments 20 times. In a later analysis, co-occurring TCRs were grouped using DBSCAN, with TCRdist sequence similarity added in when clustering inside HLA-allele-positive subsets. Repertoires with fewer than 30,000 or more than 120,000 public chains, plus five repertoires with anomalous nucleotide sharing, were excluded from co-occurrence clustering. TCRdb stores this immuneACCESS table with in-frame sequences only. Part of the clones is absent; in the studies checked, under half of the shortfall reflects unresolved V genes, and no reason is known for the rest. The V and J calls and clone size come from that table; D and trimming were worked out from the DNA. This sample's clone table shows some 120,000 clones. The ten largest clones capture approximately 3.9% of the sample.

Cut back by 4 bases and 3 bases, the V and J ends lie 13 bases apart. The germline V gene encodes CDR1 WSHSY and CDR2 SAAADI. The CDR3 covers 15 residues, taking in both the cysteine and the phenylalanine. The CDR3 DNA has 45 bases and is translated from base 1. Comment on this clone: There is no known antigen for this receptor.

The cohort was made up of approximately 700 healthy bone marrow donors. Cohort members were all nominally healthy when sampled, although unrecorded immune exposures were likely present. The donor tested CMV seronegative and was one of the 352 seronegative cohort members. Each donor provided a peripheral blood sample, and peripheral blood mononuclear cells were used for TCR beta sequencing. The Qiagen DNeasy Blood Extraction Kit was used to extract genomic DNA from the blood cell samples. Study-wide conclusions, independent of this receptor: Because HLA typing was missing for some donors at each locus, association tests included only the typed subset. A further reported finding was that TCR beta sequences accurately predicted the HLA-A and HLA-B alleles for most subjects in the first cohort. For the cohort, immune exposure information was limited to CMV serostatus. According to the authors, the approach could potentially be generalized to other disease states and immunological phenotypes. An earlier analysis of around 500 of the donors showed that most TCR beta V segments appeared in productive rearrangements either about 90% or about 30% of the time, which broadly matched IMGT annotations. The presence/absence analyses assumed that sequencing depth was roughly uniform across donors, and that assumption may not be true. The 87-base-pair reads could not distinguish some IMGT-functional V segments, including TRBV6-2 and TRBV6-3, so those segments were excluded. In a later genetic analysis, fewer N-insertions in productive TCRs were reported among donors in an Asian-associated ancestry cluster than the approximately 670-donor mean. A cluster of highly shared sequence variants was judged likely to represent a technical artifact of the sequencing pipeline. In a later analysis, most CMV-associated TCR beta chains were found to appear HLA-restricted, with HLA associations seemingly driven largely by CMV exposure. The earlier analysis of approximately 590 of the donors excluded seventeen rarely observed V segments, including chromosome 9 orphons, because counts were too low. In the study, 150 to 200 TCR beta chains were listed as associated with cytomegalovirus. A later analysis found that HLA-associated TCR beta chains were more clonally expanded and had lower generation probabilities than equally common non-associated chains. Across donors, most TCR sequences were observed very rarely, whereas some public TCRs were present in many individuals. When HLA alleles, especially DR and DQ, strongly co-occurred, attributing TCR associations to individual alleles was difficult. In a later analysis, TCR association rates were found to vary across HLA loci, with the most associated TCRs seen for DRB1 alleles and the fewest for HLA-C alleles. Linkage disequilibrium might explain the correlated functional status among segregating V segments, but an unknown experimental factor could not be ruled out. According to a later analysis, parvovirus B19, influenza, CMV and Epstein-Barr virus appeared linked to several top co-occurrence clusters. A later analysis associated approximately 17,000 TCR beta sequences with specific HLA alleles at a false discovery rate of 0.05. The cohort was sequenced for TCR beta chains only, and without alpha or paired-chain data the features that could be detected were limited. Cytomegalovirus status was reported to be diagnosed by the classifier with high specificity and sensitivity in both the original and validation cohorts. Three of the identified cytomegalovirus-associated TCR beta chains were confirmed in vitro to be specific for cytomegalovirus antigens. In a later genetic analysis, a missense DCLRE1C variant was associated with V-gene and J-gene trimming of TCR beta chains, and the association was replicated in an independent cohort.

The rearrangement joined TRBV10-2 to TRBJ2-1, and TRBD1 may be the D gene, going by 6 matching bases. The clonotype was recovered from a man aged 18 to 35 in good health and CMV-seronegative. The material sequenced was PBMCs. CDR3 region: CASSGTGNNYNEQFF. At the DNA level, the sequence is TGCGCCAGCAGTGGAACAGGGAATAACTACAATGAGCAGTTCTTC.